The 23 T cell receptor beta chains below were found in one sample sequenced in a study of T-cell memory formation after mild COVID-19. TCRdb fed the 5' RACE reads into MiXCR, producing one record per CDR3 protein. The sample records around 390,000 distinct CDR3 sequences, about 17% being singletons. Sample: PBMCs or a T cell subset sorted from them (not recorded which). The receptors here all came from a man younger than 30 who had mild COVID-19 (a few samples of this study predate the infection). Cell type and time point are not known.

This clonotype was seen only a few times. The V and J genes are TRBV2 and TRBJ2-5; 8 nucleotides agree with TRBD1. The junction had 8 bases not matched to a gene; V was cut back by 6 bases and J by 5 bases. CDR1 and CDR2 (germline): SNHLY, FYNNEI. CDR3 length: 14 amino acids. The CDR3 reads CASRNNQGAETQYF. CDR3 DNA sequence: TGTGCCAGCAGGAATAACCAGGGGGCTGAGACCCAGTACTTC. The whole variable domain, filled in from reference TRBV2 and TRBJ2-5, reads EPEVTQTPSHQVTQMGQEVILRCVPISNHLYFYWYRQILGQKVEFLVSFYNNEISEKSEIFDDQFSVERPDGSNFTLKIRSTKLEDSAMYFCASRNNQGAETQYFGPGTRLLVL.

This sequence joins TRBV24-1 and TRBJ1-5, with 7 positions matching TRBD1. V dropped 4 bases and J dropped 1; count of bases not matched to a gene: 9. Germline CDR1 KGHDR, CDR2 SFDVKD. CDR3 length: 17 amino acids. The CDR3, as DNA: TGTGCCACCAGTGAGGCTGCCCGACAGGGAAGCAATCAGCCCCAGCATTTT. This sequence encodes CATSEAARQGSNQPQHF.

This sequence joins TRBV5-1 and TRBJ2-3; no clear D gene. The CDR3 length is 14 residues. V shed 1 base and J shed 2 bases, with 8 bases lying between them. Germline loops: CDR1 SGHRS, CDR2 YFSETQ. CDR3 sequence reads: CASSLRETTDTQYF. CDR3 nucleotides: TGCGCCAGCAGCTTGCGTGAGACCACAGATACGCAGTATTTT.

This clonotype was seen at least ten times. The rearrangement joins TRBV4-2 to TRBJ2-1; 9 bases are shared with TRBD2. CDR3 length: 20 residues. Trimming removed 0 bases from V and 4 bases from J; junction bases left unmatched: 16. CDR1 and CDR2 (germline): LGHNA, YNFKEQ. The CDR3 here is CASSQDALSAIAGAYNEQFF. CDR3 coding DNA: TGTGCCAGCAGCCAAGATGCCCTCTCTGCCATAGCGGGGGCATACAATGAGCAGTTCTTC.

This chain joins TRBV4-2 and TRBJ2-1; 10 bases fit TRBD1. This CDR3 is 16 amino acids long. Germline CDR1 reads LGHNA; CDR2 reads YNFKEQ. V was pared by 3 bases and J by 9 bases, with 11 bases of the junction left unmatched. CDR3 amino acids: CASSQITGTGVREQFF. The CDR3 nucleotides are TGTGCCAGCAGCCAGATAACCGGGACAGGGGTACGTGAGCAGTTCTTC.

The V gene is TRBV6-2 or TRBV6-3, the J gene TRBJ1-4; D remains ambiguous. Germline loops: CDR1 MNHEY, CDR2 SVGEGT. Trimming removed 5 bases at V and 8 bases at J, with 15 bases between. The CDR3 extends over 14 amino acids. CDR3 protein: CASSDRRGEEKLFF. The CDR3 nucleotides are TGTGCCAGCAGTGACCGTCGGGGAGAGGAAAAACTGTTTTTT.

This clonotype occurred once. Here the CDR3 DNA reads TGTGCCAGCAGCGCCCAGACAGGGGGCGCGAACACTGAAGCTTTCTTT. Translated, it gives CASSAQTGGANTEAFF. This chain connects TRBV9 to TRBJ1-1; TRBD1 aligns across 10 bases. Trimming cost V 3 bases and J 1 base; bases outside gene matches: 6. This CDR3 contains 16 residues. The germline gives CDR1 SGDLS, CDR2 YYNGEE. Together with reference TRBV9 and TRBJ1-1, the CDR3 gives the full variable domain: DSGVTQTPKHLITATGQRVTLRCSPRSGDLSVYWYQQSLDQGLQFLIQYYNGEERAKGNILERFSAQQFPDLHSELNLSSLELGDSALYFCASSAQTGGANTEAFFGQGTRLTVV.

This clonotype turned up a few times. The rearrangement links TRBV18 to TRBJ1-1; no reliable D call. This CDR3 comprises 15 residues. Germline assignment: CDR1 KGHSH and CDR2 LQKENI. Trimming took off 3 bases at V and 3 bases at J, with 14 bases between the two ends. The CDR3 spells CASSPLWAEDTEAFF. The CDR3 DNA reads as TGTGCCAGCTCACCCCTATGGGCGGAGGACACTGAAGCTTTCTTT. Supplemented by reference TRBV18 and TRBJ1-1, the full variable domain reads NAGVMQNPRHLVRRRGQEARLRCSPMKGHSHVYWYRQLPEEGLKFMVYLQKENIIDESGMPKERFSAEFPKEGPSILRIQQVVRGDSAAYFCASSPLWAEDTEAFFGQGTRLTVV.

The chain uses TRBV13 and TRBJ1-2; 9 bases agree with TRBD1. The CDR3 spans 19 residues. The V and J ends lost 5 bases and 6 bases, in that order; junction bases with no gene match: 22. Germline V gene sequence: CDR1 PRHDT, CDR2 FYEKMQ (reference sequence). The DNA for the CDR3 is TGTGCCAGCAGCCTTATATATCACCAGGGGACAGGGCATGTGGATGGCTACACCTTC. Translating gives CASSLIYHQGTGHVDGYTF.

In this sample, this clonotype turned up a few times. V and J are TRBV9 and TRBJ2-5; the match to TRBD2 covers 9 bases. Germline assignment: CDR1 SGDLS and CDR2 YYNGEE. The CDR3 covers 15 residues. J gave up 4 bases and V 0 bases, and 4 bases lay outside the gene matches. CDR3 amino acids: CASSVGAGGGETQYF. In nucleotides, the CDR3 is TGTGCCAGCAGCGTAGGAGCGGGGGGCGGAGAGACCCAGTACTTC.

This clonotype was detected many times. J is TRBJ2-3 and V is TRBV6-5; the D gene is possibly TRBD1 (5 bases). The CDR3 contains 13 residues. Germline loops: CDR1 MNHEY, CDR2 SVGAGI. V lost 6 bases, J lost 0 bases, and 7 bases lay in between. Written as DNA, the CDR3 is TGTGCCAGCAGGCCAGGGAGCACAGATACGCAGTATTTT. Amino acid sequence: CASRPGSTDTQYF.

The rearrangement links TRBV7-8 to TRBJ1-4; 7 nucleotides match TRBD1. Germline V CDR1 and CDR2: SGHVS, FQNEAQ. V was pared by 1 base and J by 10 bases, with 3 bases of the junction left unmatched. The CDR3 length is 13 residues. CDR3 DNA: TGTGCCAGCAGCTTAGGGTCAGGGGGAAAACTGTTTTTT. Residues: CASSLGSGGKLFF.

The CDR3 region has the DNA TGTGCCAGCAGTTCCTTCTTTGGGGAGCTGTTTTTT. Translating gives CASSSFFGELFF. The rearrangement links TRBV12-3 or TRBV12-4 to TRBJ2-2; D remains unclear. The CDR3 spans 12 residues. Trimming pared 4 bases from V and 8 bases from J, leaving 8 bases between.

In its sample, this clonotype was seen a few times. The rearrangement links TRBV9 to TRBJ1-1, with D possibly matching TRBD1 (5 bases). Germline-derived CDR1 and CDR2 are SGDLS and YYNGEE. The CDR3 has 13 residues. V lost 3 bases and J lost 2, with 8 bases in between. In nucleotides, the CDR3 is TGTGCCAGCAGCGGAGACAGAAACACTGAAGCTTTCTTT. Protein product: CASSGDRNTEAFF.

This clonotype was counted a single time. The CDR3 DNA reads as TGTGCCAGCAGCCGGGGTCAGTTCTCTGGGGCCAACGTCCTGACTTTC. Translated, it gives CASSRGQFSGANVLTF. The chain recombines TRBV3-1 with TRBJ2-6; D call uncertain. CDR3 length: 16 residues. The V gene lost 4 bases and the J gene lost 0 bases, with 10 bases spanning the gap. The germline gives CDR1 LGHDT, CDR2 YNNKEL (reference sequence).

The gene calls are TRBV2 and TRBJ2-7; tentatively, D is TRBD1 or TRBD2 (6 bases each). Deletions cut 8 bases from V and 3 bases from J, with 14 bases between. The CDR3 totals 13 residues. Germline-derived CDR1 and CDR2 are SNHLY and FYNNEI. CDR3 bases: TGTGCCAGCGAGGGGGGCCCAGACTACGAGCAGTACTTC. Translation: CASEGGPDYEQYF.

This clonotype was detected only a few times. This chain uses TRBV11-2 with TRBJ2-5; D is perhaps TRBD2 (5 bases). The V gene lost 7 bases and the J gene lost 4 bases, with 13 bases spanning the gap. CDR1 and CDR2 (germline): SGHAT, FQNNGV. CDR3 size: 13 residues. CDR3: CASTRVGGETQYF. The CDR3 DNA sequence: TGTGCCAGCACCCGAGTAGGAGGAGAGACCCAGTACTTC.

The V call is TRBV9, the J call TRBJ2-1; 9 bases line up with TRBD2. The germline CDR1 and CDR2 sequences are SGDLS and YYNGEE. J gave up 5 bases and V 3 bases, and 6 bases lay outside the gene matches. The CDR3 extends over 15 amino acids. In DNA, the CDR3 is TGTGCCAGCAGCGCAGGCGGGACTAGCAACAATGAGCAGTTCTTC. Translation: CASSAGGTSNNEQFF. The full variable domain, with the rest looked up from reference TRBV9 and TRBJ2-1, is DSGVTQTPKHLITATGQRVTLRCSPRSGDLSVYWYQQSLDQGLQFLIQYYNGEERAKGNILERFSAQQFPDLHSELNLSSLELGDSALYFCASSAGGTSNNEQFFGPGTRLTVL.

The rearrangement links TRBV6-5 to TRBJ2-3; D gene uncertain. Trimming cost V 8 bases and J 1 base, with 16 bases left between them. CDR1 and CDR2 from the germline V gene are MNHEY and SVGAGI. The CDR3 has 15 residues. The chain's CDR3 is CASRPAGRRTDTQYF. CDR3 nucleotide sequence: TGTGCCAGCCGCCCCGCCGGGCGCCGCACAGATACGCAGTATTTT.

This clonotype was seen only a few times. The V call is TRBV5-1, the J call TRBJ2-3; TRBD2 matches 8 bases. V dropped 4 bases and J dropped 2; count of bases not matched to a gene: 9. CDR1 is SGHRS, CDR2 YFSETQ, per germline. This CDR3 region has 16 residues. Written as DNA, the CDR3 is TGCGCCAGCAGCCAGCCGCGGGGGGCTGACACAGATACGCAGTATTTT. It specifies CASSQPRGADTDTQYF.

This clonotype was seen a few times. Here the CDR3 reads CASRLRGGTNNEQFF. CDR3 in DNA: TGTGCCAGCAGGCTTCGGGGCGGAACTAACAATGAGCAGTTCTTC. This chain joins TRBV14 and TRBJ2-1; D assignment may be TRBD1 or TRBD2 (5 bases each). The V gene's germline CDR1 is SGHDN and CDR2 FVKESK. V lost 6 bases and J 5 bases, leaving 17 bases between the germline ends. The CDR3 consists of 15 residues.

A few counts support this clonotype. V usage is TRBV5-1 and J usage is TRBJ1-1; D is unresolved. Trimming took 4 bases from V and 7 from J, leaving 8 bases between them. Germline CDR1 SGHRS, CDR2 YFSETQ. The CDR3 runs 11 residues. CDR3 DNA sequence: TGCGCCAGCAGCCAGGACCATGAAGCTTTCTTT. Translated, it gives CASSQDHEAFF.

The chain combines TRBV3-1 with TRBJ2-5, with 7 positions matching TRBD2. The CDR3 covers 14 residues. Germline CDR1 LGHDT, CDR2 YNNKEL (reference sequence). The V segment lost 4 bases and the J segment 4 bases; nucleotides outside the gene matches: 6. CDR3 region: CASSPGPGGETQYF. CDR3 nucleotides: TGTGCCAGCAGCCCGGGACCGGGGGGAGAGACCCAGTACTTC.